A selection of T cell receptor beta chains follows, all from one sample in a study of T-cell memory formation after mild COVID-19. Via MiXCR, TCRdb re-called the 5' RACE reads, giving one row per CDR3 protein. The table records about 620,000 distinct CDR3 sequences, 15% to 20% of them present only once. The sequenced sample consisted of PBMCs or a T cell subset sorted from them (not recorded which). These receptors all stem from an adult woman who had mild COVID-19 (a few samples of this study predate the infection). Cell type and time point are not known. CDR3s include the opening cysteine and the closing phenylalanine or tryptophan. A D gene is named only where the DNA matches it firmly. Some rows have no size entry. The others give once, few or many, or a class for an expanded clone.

TGTGCCAGCAGCGTCCAACCGGACTTTCGCTCTGGAAACACCATATATTTT	CASSVQPDFRSGNTIYF	TRBJ1-3	-	TRBV9	-
TGCGCCAGCAGCCCCGCGAGCGGGAGGGTGGAGACCCAGTACTTC	CASSPASGRVETQYF	TRBJ2-5	-	TRBV5-1	TRBD2
TGCAGTGCTAGCGGCGGGACAGATAATTCACCCCTCCACTTT	CSASGGTDNSPLHF	TRBJ1-6	-	TRBV20-1	TRBD1
TGTGCCTGGAGTGTGGGAGCGGGTTCCTACGAGCAGTACTTC	CAWSVGAGSYEQYF	TRBJ2-7	few	TRBV30	-
TGTGCCAGCAGGCCGACCGGGTTGAACACTGAAGCTTTCTTT	CASRPTGLNTEAFF	TRBJ1-1	-	TRBV7-2	-
TGTGCCAGCAGCCCTACGCCTGTAAATGAGCAGTTCTTC	CASSPTPVNEQFF	TRBJ2-1	-	TRBV7-9	-
TGTGCCAGCAGCCAAGAACTGCGGGACACAGATACGCAGTATTTT	CASSQELRDTDTQYF	TRBJ2-3	-	TRBV3-1	-
TGCAGCGCGTCCCCCACAGGGGGCATGACAGATACGCAGTATTTT	CSASPTGGMTDTQYF	TRBJ2-3	-	TRBV29-1	TRBD1
TGCAGTGCTTACCCGACAGGGATCGGTGAAAAACTGTTTTTT	CSAYPTGIGEKLFF	TRBJ1-4	few	TRBV20-1	TRBD1
TGTGCCAGCAGCTTTGGACTAGCGGGAGCCTACGAGCAGTACTTC	CASSFGLAGAYEQYF	TRBJ2-7	-	TRBV7-8	TRBD2
TGTGCCAGCAGCGTTGAGGCCGGGGGTAGTTCCTACGAGCAGTACTTC	CASSVEAGGSSYEQYF	TRBJ2-7	few	TRBV9	-
TGTGCCACCAGTGATTTCACCGGGACTGAGGAGAATATGTGGTGGACAGATACGCAGTATTTT	CATSDFTGTEENMWWTDTQYF	TRBJ2-3	-	TRBV24-1	-
TGTGCCAGCAGTTTTGAGAGAACCGGGGAGCTGTTTTTT	CASSFERTGELFF	TRBJ2-2	few	TRBV12-3/TRBV12-4	-
TGTGCCACCAGCAGAGATGTGGGGGCGCGTTACACTGAAGCTTTCTTT	CATSRDVGARYTEAFF	TRBJ1-1	-	TRBV15	-
TGCAGCGTCACAGGGGGCGCCCACTATGGCTACACCTTC	CSVTGGAHYGYTF	TRBJ1-2	-	TRBV29-1	TRBD1
TGCAGTGGACGCAACCGGTACACTGAAGCTTTCTTT	CSGRNRYTEAFF	TRBJ1-1	few	TRBV20-1	-
TGTGCCAGCAGCTTGATAGGAGGACTAGCGGGGGACGAGCAGTACTTC	CASSLIGGLAGDEQYF	TRBJ2-7	-	TRBV7-8	TRBD2
TGTGCCACCAGCACCCTTGGGACTCCCACTGAAGCTTTCTTT	CATSTLGTPTEAFF	TRBJ1-1	few	TRBV15	-
TGTGCCAGCAGCTTAGCGGGGGCCATCCAAGAGACCCAGTACTTC	CASSLAGAIQETQYF	TRBJ2-5	many	TRBV6-1	TRBD2
TGCAGCGTTGAACAGGGGGAAGAGACCCAGTACTTC	CSVEQGEETQYF	TRBJ2-5	few	TRBV29-1	TRBD1
TGTGCCAGCAGCCGCGAGGTTAACACCGGGGAGCTGTTTTTT	CASSREVNTGELFF	TRBJ2-2	-	TRBV12-3/TRBV12-4	-
TGTGCCAATACCATGGGGGCAAAGAACACTGAAGCTTTCTTT	CANTMGAKNTEAFF	TRBJ1-1	-	TRBV12-3/TRBV12-4	-
TGTGCCAGCAGCCAAGCAGGGGTCTCTGGGGCCAACGTCCTGACTTTC	CASSQAGVSGANVLTF	TRBJ2-6	-	TRBV3-1	-
TGCGCCAGCAGCCAAGACGAGGCCGGTTCGGGCTACGAGCAGTACTTC	CASSQDEAGSGYEQYF	TRBJ2-7	few	TRBV4-1	-
TGTGCCAGCAATTGGGGTAGGGGCCAGGGGGAGACCCAGTACTTC	CASNWGRGQGETQYF	TRBJ2-5	-	TRBV12-3/TRBV12-4	-
TGTGCCAGCAGCCAGAGCGGGGCCGAGACAGATACGCAGTATTTT	CASSQSGAETDTQYF	TRBJ2-3	-	TRBV7-9	TRBD2
TGCAGTGCCAATATCCCGTTACTAGCGGGACAAGAGACCCAGTACTTC	CSANIPLLAGQETQYF	TRBJ2-5	-	TRBV20-1	TRBD2
TGTGCCAGCAGCAAGGGGGTGGGGTTTACTAGCACAGATACGCAGTATTTT	CASSKGVGFTSTDTQYF	TRBJ2-3	-	TRBV7-8	-
TGTGCCAGCAGTTTAGTGGCTAGCGGGGGGACCGGGGAGCTGTTTTTT	CASSLVASGGTGELFF	TRBJ2-2	-	TRBV12-3/TRBV12-4	TRBD2
TGTGCCAGCAGTTACCAGGGACACGCCTACGAGCAGTACTTC	CASSYQGHAYEQYF	TRBJ2-7	few	TRBV6-6	-
TGTGCCAGCAGCGAGACAACAGGGGCCCGTTGGCATGGCTACACCTTC	CASSETTGARWHGYTF	TRBJ1-2	few	TRBV5-6	TRBD1
TGCAGTGCTATAAACAGGGGCGGCTACGAGCAGTACTTC	CSAINRGGYEQYF	TRBJ2-7	many	TRBV20-1	TRBD1
TGTGCCTGGAGTGTACTACAGGGTTCGACTGAAGCTTTCTTT	CAWSVLQGSTEAFF	TRBJ1-1	few	TRBV30	-
TGTGCCTGGAACAGGGGGCTTGGGGCTTTCTTT	CAWNRGLGAFF	TRBJ1-1	-	TRBV30	TRBD1
TGTGCCAGCTCACCCGCGACTAGCTATGAGCAGTTCTTC	CASSPATSYEQFF	TRBJ2-1	-	TRBV18	TRBD2
TGCAGCGGGGCAGACAGGGATGACACTGAAGCTTTCTTT	CSGADRDDTEAFF	TRBJ1-1	-	TRBV29-1	TRBD1
TGCAGTGCTACCGGGACTAACAATCAGCCCCAGCATTTT	CSATGTNNQPQHF	TRBJ1-5	-	TRBV20-1	-
TGTGCCAGCAGTTCGAGTACTTACAGGGTCCCTGCAACCTTCGTTGAAGCTTTCTTT	CASSSSTYRVPATFVEAFF	TRBJ1-1	few	TRBV12-3/TRBV12-4	-
TGTGCCAGCTCACCACCGTTGGCAGATACGCAGTATTTT	CASSPPLADTQYF	TRBJ2-3	-	TRBV18	-
TGTGCCAGCAGTTACTCAAGGTCGGGGACTGAAGCTTTCTTT	CASSYSRSGTEAFF	TRBJ1-1	-	TRBV6-5	-
TGTGCCAGCAGTTTGACTAGCGGGGGGTTCGAGCAGTACTTC	CASSLTSGGFEQYF	TRBJ2-7	few	TRBV12-3/TRBV12-4	TRBD2
TGTGCCAGCAGTGAATACAGGAGGGACAATTACTACGAGCAGTACTTC	CASSEYRRDNYYEQYF	TRBJ2-7	-	TRBV2	-
TGTGCCAGCGGGGACCGTTTTGGCAATCAGCCCCAGCATTTT	CASGDRFGNQPQHF	TRBJ1-5	-	TRBV27	-
TGTGCCACGTCGGGACAGGGCAATCAGCCCCAGCATTTT	CATSGQGNQPQHF	TRBJ1-5	-	TRBV19	TRBD1
TGCGCCAGCAGCCAAGTCAGGACCGAGAACTATGGCTACACCTTC	CASSQVRTENYGYTF	TRBJ1-2	few	TRBV4-1	-
TGTGCCAGCAGTTACGGTAGCGGGAGGGCCACAGATACGCAGTATTTT	CASSYGSGRATDTQYF	TRBJ2-3	few	TRBV6-2/TRBV6-3	TRBD2
TGCGCCAGCAGCCAAGATGGAGGGACCCTCGGGAGGGAGCAGTACTTC	CASSQDGGTLGREQYF	TRBJ2-7	-	TRBV4-3	TRBD2
TGCAGCGCCAGGACTAGCCCAAGCAGCTACGAGCAGTACTTC	CSARTSPSSYEQYF	TRBJ2-7	-	TRBV29-1	TRBD2
TGCGCCAGCAGCTACAGGGGCGGCGGGGGCTACGAGCAGTACTTC	CASSYRGGGGYEQYF	TRBJ2-7	-	TRBV4-1	-
TGCAGTGCTAGAGATCCGAACAGGGGGCTAGCCAAAAACATTCAGTACTTC	CSARDPNRGLAKNIQYF	TRBJ2-4	few	TRBV20-1	TRBD1
TGCGCCAGTCTAGATACGGCTGGGGCCAACGTCCTGACTTTC	CASLDTAGANVLTF	TRBJ2-6	few	TRBV5-1	-
TGTGCCAGCAGCCAGGGCCGCTCCTACGAGCAGTACTTC	CASSQGRSYEQYF	TRBJ2-7	many	TRBV4-3	-
TGCAGCGTTGCGGAGACTACCTACGAGCAGTACTTC	CSVAETTYEQYF	TRBJ2-7	-	TRBV29-1	-
TGTGCCAGCAGTTTGGCTAGCGGGAGGTGGGGGGCCAAAAACATTCAGTACTTC	CASSLASGRWGAKNIQYF	TRBJ2-4	-	TRBV12-3/TRBV12-4	TRBD2
TGTGCCAGTGGACAGACTAGCGGCACCGGGGAGCTGTTTTTT	CASGQTSGTGELFF	TRBJ2-2	few	TRBV27	TRBD2